This TCR beta chain stems from a study of blood T cell repertoires in COVID-19. Clones were read by immunoSEQ multiplex PCR, and TCRdb kept only the in-frame ones, dropping some. The table has more than 200,000 clones, about 86% seen once. The sample comprised peripheral blood. This TCR was recovered from a woman in her 50s with COVID-19, enrolled during active disease.

The CDR3 spells CASSSLSSYEQYF. The CDR3 region has the DNA TGTGCCAGCAGTTCCCTCTCCTCCTACGAGCAGTACTTC. This chain uses TRBV27 with TRBJ2-7; D unresolved. Germline loops: CDR1 MNHEY, CDR2 SMNVEV (reference sequence). The CDR3 contains 13 residues. Trimming left V 4 bases short and J 0 bases short, with 7 bases between.